The clone carrying this T cell receptor beta chain was seen only a few times. What it binds is unknown. Germline V gene sequence: CDR1 WSHSY, CDR2 SAAADI. CDR3 size: 13 residues. V lost 2 bases to trimming and J lost 4 bases, with 8 bases between them. The record originates from a study of T-cell reconstitution after alpha-beta-depleted transplantation in children. General study points: There were reportedly several hundred expanded graft clones from which alpha-beta T cells came about two months after transplant.

Preparation of the TCRbeta library was carried out with unique molecular identifiers. TCRdb used MiXCR to reprocess the PCR reads, holding one entry per CDR3 protein. The sample lists about 78,000 distinct CDR3 sequences, approximately 14% occurring once. The rearrangement joins TRBV10-2 to TRBJ2-5; no firm D call. The sample was PBMCs, mostly from graft donor cells, taken 180 days after TCRalphabeta/CD19-depleted stem cell transplant. This receptor was identified in a male patient under 10 years old who had a stem cell transplant for acute lymphoblastic leukemia, so the T cells may come from the graft donor. CDR3 DNA sequence: TGCGCCAGCAGTGAGATGGTTGGAGAGACCCAGTACTTC. It codes for CASSEMVGETQYF.